A single sample is the source of the 23 T cell receptor beta chains below, sequenced in a study of cytomegalovirus exposure and HLA in healthy donors. Amplification used 60 Vbeta primers and 13 Jbeta primers. Sequenced by immunoSEQ multiplex PCR; TCRdb stores in-frame clones only, minus some. The data contain 120,000 or so clones, about 85% of them singletons. Sequencing was done on a sample of PBMCs. These receptors originate from a man aged 18 to 30 in good health and CMV-seropositive.

The chain couples TRBV11-3 to TRBJ1-5; possibly TRBD1 for D (5 bases). The ends were cut back, 2 bases at V and 9 bases at J, with 29 bases in the middle. This CDR3 contains 19 residues. Germline V gene data show CDR1 as SGHNT and CDR2 as YENEEA. This CDR3 is CASSLYTISMSRDSRPQHF. CDR3 nucleotides: TGTGCCAGCAGCTTATACACCATTTCGATGTCCAGGGATTCTCGGCCCCAGCATTTT.

The V gene is TRBV6-5, the J gene TRBJ2-3; maybe TRBD1 (5 bases). Germline values: CDR1 MNHEY, CDR2 SVGAGI. The CDR3 length is 14 residues. V lost 5 bases, J lost 4 bases, and 13 bases lay in between. This chain's CDR3 is CASSQQVYADTQYF. The CDR3 DNA reads TGTGCCAGCAGTCAACAGGTCTACGCAGATACGCAGTATTTT.

The chain carries TRBV7-2 and TRBJ2-7; 8 bases line up with TRBD1. Germline V gene data show CDR1 as SGHTA and CDR2 as FQGNSA. J was trimmed by 3 bases and V by 3 bases; bases with no gene match: 1. There are 13 residues in the CDR3. CDR3 sequence reads: CASSLTGDYEQYF. In DNA, the CDR3 is TGTGCCAGCAGCTTGACAGGGGACTACGAGCAGTACTTC.

J is TRBJ2-3 and V is TRBV6-6; TRBD1 agrees at 7 bases. With V trimmed by 6 bases and J by 4 bases, 10 bases remained unmatched. The CDR3 spans 15 residues. CDR1 MNHNY and CDR2 SVGAGI come from the germline V gene (reference sequence). CDR3 protein: CASRLNRQGADTQYF. CDR3 in DNA: TGTGCCAGCAGACTTAATAGACAGGGCGCAGATACGCAGTATTTT.

The J gene is TRBJ1-4, the V gene TRBV19; D not certain. Germline loops: CDR1 LNHDA, CDR2 SQIVND (reference sequence). V was clipped by 10 bases and J by 10 bases, with 19 bases between them. CDR3 length: 13 residues. The CDR3 loop is CATRNSREGKLFF. The CDR3 DNA reads TGTGCCACCAGAAACTCGAGGGAAGGAAAACTGTTTTTT.

The chain is built from TRBV9 and TRBJ1-2; D remains unclear. The CDR3 is 15 amino acids. Trimming removed 4 bases from V and 0 bases from J, with 13 bases in between. Germline CDR1 SGDLS, CDR2 YYNGEE. In nucleotides, the CDR3 is TGTGCCAGCAGCCTACCCACTGGTCCTAACTATGGCTACACCTTC. Protein sequence: CASSLPTGPNYGYTF.

The chain recombines TRBV9 with TRBJ2-1; perhaps TRBD1 as D (6 bases). V was clipped by 1 base and J by 5 bases, with 13 bases between them. Germline CDR1 is SGDLS and CDR2 is YYNGEE. This CDR3 has 15 amino acids. CDR3 in DNA: TGTGCCAGCAGCGTATCCGGGACAACCGACAATGAGCAGTTCTTC. It is translated as CASSVSGTTDNEQFF.

The chain employs TRBV27 and TRBJ2-3; TRBD2 matches at 8 bases. V lost 5 bases, J lost 3 bases, and 7 bases stayed unmatched. The germline V gene encodes CDR1 MNHEY and CDR2 SMNVEV (reference sequence). This CDR3 comprises 15 residues. CDR3 in amino acids: CASSLQRGLTDTQYF. CDR3 nucleotides: TGTGCCAGCAGTCTTCAGCGGGGGCTAACAGATACGCAGTATTTT.

The chain combines TRBV30 with TRBJ1-6, with D maybe TRBD1 (5 bases). V was cut by 1 base and J by 9 bases, with 13 bases left in between. Per the germline V gene, CDR1 is GTSNPN and CDR2 is SVGIG (reference sequence). The CDR3 extends over 14 amino acids. The CDR3 bases are TGTGCCTGGAGTGGTTTGGGGGGGGGTTCACCCCTCCACTTT. It yields the protein CAWSGLGGGSPLHF. The whole variable domain, filled in from reference TRBV30 and TRBJ1-6, reads SQTIHQWPATLVQPVGSPLSLECTVEGTSNPNLYWYRQAAGRGLQLLFYSVGIGQISSEVPQNLSASRPQDRQFILSSKKLLLSDSGFYLCAWSGLGGGSPLHFGNGTRLTVT.

The chain links TRBV12-5 to TRBJ2-1; 12 nucleotides align to TRBD2. Per the germline V gene, CDR1 is LGHNT and CDR2 is FRNRAP. The CDR3 contains 17 residues. The ends lost 5 bases at V and 7 bases at J; junction bases unmatched: 12. For the CDR3, the DNA is TGTGCTAGTGGTGGGCTAGCGGGAGGGCCTCTTATTAATGAGCAGTTCTTC. The encoded protein is CASGGLAGGPLINEQFF.

The rearrangement links TRBV7-2 to TRBJ1-4; 8 bases line up with TRBD1. The germline V gene encodes CDR1 SGHTA and CDR2 FQGNSA. The CDR3 consists of 15 residues. Trimming cost V 5 bases and J 6 bases; bases outside gene matches: 8. CDR3 bases: TGTGCCAGCAGCCCTGGGGACAGGAAAGATGAAAAACTGTTTTTT. It translates to CASSPGDRKDEKLFF.

Notes on this clone: At the DNA level, this CDR3 is encoded by other sequences in the same sample as well. The CDR3 nucleotides read TGCAGTGCACTAGTAGGGGAGACCCAGTACTTC. Translation: CSALVGETQYF. The chain joins TRBV20-1 to TRBJ2-5; maybe TRBD2 (5 bases). The ends were cut back, 6 bases at V and 5 bases at J, with 10 bases in the middle. The germline CDR1 and CDR2 sequences are DFQATT and SNEGSKA (reference sequence). This CDR3 comprises 11 residues.

J is TRBJ2-3 and V is TRBV5-1; weak D call: TRBD1 (5 bases). V was pared by 4 bases and J by 5 bases, with 17 bases between. This CDR3 spans 15 amino acids. CDR1 and CDR2 from the germline V gene are SGHRS and YFSETQ. CDR3 loop: CASSPLWQGQDTQYF. Written as DNA, the CDR3 is TGCGCCAGCAGCCCCTTATGGCAGGGTCAAGATACGCAGTATTTT.

This clone was counted only a few times. The chain uses TRBV6-1 and TRBJ1-1; perhaps TRBD1 as D (6 bases). The V end was cut by 4 bases, the J end by 5 bases, with 11 bases between. The CDR3 extends over 13 amino acids. Germline lookup yields CDR1 MNHNS and CDR2 SASEGT. The CDR3 sequence: CASSVTQGTEAFF. CDR3 DNA sequence: TGTGCCAGCAGTGTTACCCAGGGGACTGAAGCTTTCTTT.

A few counts support this clone. CDR3 coding DNA: TGTGCCAGCAGCTTAGTCTCTTTTGGCCTAGCGGGAGCCAATGAGCAGTTCTTC. As protein: CASSLVSFGLAGANEQFF. V gene TRBV7-2 combines with J gene TRBJ2-1; 10 positions agree with TRBD2. The CDR3 extends over 18 amino acids. The junction had 12 bases not matched to a gene; V was cut back by 1 base and J by 6 bases. Germline assignment: CDR1 SGHTA and CDR2 FQGNSA.

This chain joins TRBV6-6 and TRBJ2-1; no clear D gene. The CDR3 spans 13 residues. Deletions cut 5 bases from V and 4 bases from J, with 9 bases between. Germline CDR1 is MNHNY and CDR2 is SVGAGI (reference sequence). The CDR3, as DNA: TGTGCCAGCAGTAAGGCTAGTTACAATGAGCAGTTCTTC. Protein product: CASSKASYNEQFF.

The rearrangement uses TRBV6-5 and TRBJ2-5; 8 bases agree with TRBD1. CDR3 length equals 15 residues. V was clipped by 5 bases and J by 1 base; unmatched bases: 6. CDR1 and CDR2 (germline): MNHEY, SVGAGI. CDR3 nucleotides: TGTGCCAGCAGTCCTACAGGGGGACCCCAAGAGACCCAGTACTTC. Its translation is CASSPTGGPQETQYF.

This chain uses TRBV4-3 with TRBJ1-1; unclear D gene. Germline lookup yields CDR1 LGHNA and CDR2 YSLEER. CDR3 length: 13 amino acids. The V gene lost 0 bases and the J gene lost 7 bases, with 9 bases spanning the gap. For the CDR3, the DNA is TGCGCCAGCAGCCAAGATCTAATATATGAAGCTTTCTTT. Protein sequence: CASSQDLIYEAFF.

The chain employs TRBV14 and TRBJ1-1; TRBD1 matches 9 bases. J lost 9 bases, V lost 1 base, and 9 bases had no gene match. The CDR3 length is 15 residues. Germline V gene data show CDR1 as SGHDN and CDR2 as FVKESK. CDR3 bases: TGTGCCAGCAGCCAAGGGACTCGACAGGGGGAGAAAGCTTTCTTT. Translating it yields CASSQGTRQGEKAFF.

The chain recombines TRBV14 with TRBJ1-1; D is ambiguous. Trimming took 4 bases from V and 8 from J, leaving 14 bases between them. The CDR3 length is 13 residues. Germline V gives CDR1 SGHDN, CDR2 FVKESK. This CDR3 is CASSRKRSLEAFF. The CDR3 DNA sequence: TGTGCCAGCAGCCGTAAGAGAAGCCTAGAAGCTTTCTTT.

This clone has only a few counts. This sample includes further DNA sequences coding for the same CDR3. The CDR3 DNA reads as TGCGCCAGCAGCCAAGACAGATTGAACACTGAAGCTTTCTTT. It specifies CASSQDRLNTEAFF. The rearrangement joins TRBV4-1 to TRBJ1-1; D is undetermined. The CDR3 extends over 14 amino acids. The germline CDR1 and CDR2 sequences are MGHRA and YSYEKL. Trimming took 0 bases from V and 0 from J, leaving 5 bases between them.

V is TRBV4-3 and J is TRBJ1-2, with unresolved D. The germline V gene has CDR1 LGHNA and CDR2 YSLEER. This CDR3 is 15 amino acids long. V was pared by 0 bases and J by 1 base, with 9 bases between. The CDR3, as DNA: TGCGCCAGCAGCCAAGAATACGGGTTTAACTATGGCTACACCTTC. This translates into CASSQEYGFNYGYTF.

The chain carries TRBV18 and TRBJ1-1; 8 nucleotides agree with TRBD1. J was trimmed by 3 bases and V by 3 bases; bases with no gene match: 6. Per germline, CDR1 KGHSH and CDR2 LQKENI. This CDR3 is 15 amino acids long. The CDR3 reads CASSPTLTGDTEAFF. The CDR3 DNA reads TGTGCCAGCTCACCGACACTGACAGGGGACACTGAAGCTTTCTTT.